These T cell receptor beta chains were read from a single sample in a study of T cell responses to AZD1222 COVID-19 vaccine. TCRdb keeps only in-frame clones here, not all; method: immunoSEQ multiplex PCR. The data show roughly 100,000 clones, with around 82% seen just once and 15% to 20% held by the top ten. Sequenced material: peripheral blood, taken on day 0 of AZD1222 vaccination. The source of these receptors is an adult in good health. Both conserved end residues are part of each CDR3. Fields, in order: V gene, clone size, D gene, J gene, CDR3 protein, CDR3 DNA. A D gene is named only where the DNA matches it firmly. Rows give clone size only sometimes, using once, few, many, or a class for an expanded clone.

v_gene: TRBV5-1; abundance: NA; d_gene: TRBD2; j_gene: TRBJ2-7; CDR3aa: CASSPAGGRTEQYF; CDR3nt: TGCGCCAGCAGCCCCGCTGGCGGGAGGACCGAGCAGTACTTC
v_gene: TRBV19; abundance: NA; d_gene: TRBD1; j_gene: TRBJ1-5; CDR3aa: CASSEDRVQPQHF; CDR3nt: TGTGCCAGTAGTGAAGACAGGGTTCAGCCCCAGCATTTT
v_gene: TRBV29-1; abundance: NA; d_gene: NA; j_gene: TRBJ1-3; CDR3aa: CSVGQDGNTIYF; CDR3nt: TGCAGCGTTGGGCAGGATGGAAACACCATATATTTT
v_gene: TRBV4-3; abundance: NA; d_gene: NA; j_gene: TRBJ1-4; CDR3aa: CASSQDRREKLFF; CDR3nt: TGCGCCAGCAGCCAAGATCGGCGAGAAAAACTGTTTTTT
v_gene: TRBV9; abundance: NA; d_gene: NA; j_gene: TRBJ1-3; CDR3aa: CASSVGDSGNTIYF; CDR3nt: TGTGCCAGCAGCGTAGGGGATTCTGGAAACACCATATATTTT
v_gene: TRBV7-9; abundance: NA; d_gene: TRBD1; j_gene: TRBJ2-5; CDR3aa: CASSRRTGVRQETQYF; CDR3nt: TGTGCCAGCAGCCGACGGACAGGAGTAAGACAAGAGACCCAGTACTTC
v_gene: TRBV6-5; abundance: NA; d_gene: NA; j_gene: TRBJ2-6; CDR3aa: CASSYSGFTNVLTF; CDR3nt: TGTGCCAGCAGTTATTCTGGATTTACCAACGTCCTGACTTTC
v_gene: TRBV6-5; abundance: few; d_gene: TRBD1; j_gene: TRBJ2-7; CDR3aa: CASSPDRVRWGEQYF; CDR3nt: TGTGCCAGCAGCCCCGACAGGGTCAGGTGGGGGGAGCAGTACTTC
v_gene: TRBV4-3; abundance: NA; d_gene: TRBD1; j_gene: TRBJ2-3; CDR3aa: CASSQDPTGFTDTQYF; CDR3nt: TGCGCCAGCAGCCAAGACCCGACAGGGTTCACAGATACGCAGTATTTT
v_gene: TRBV10-3; abundance: NA; d_gene: TRBD1; j_gene: TRBJ1-5; CDR3aa: CAIRLGQGGTYSNQPQHF; CDR3nt: TGTGCCATCAGACTCGGACAGGGGGGGACCTATAGCAATCAGCCCCAGCATTTT
v_gene: TRBV3-1/TRBV3-2; abundance: NA; d_gene: TRBD2; j_gene: TRBJ2-5; CDR3aa: CASSQGTSGAQETQYF; CDR3nt: TGTGCCAGCAGCCAAGGCACTAGCGGAGCCCAAGAGACCCAGTACTTC
v_gene: TRBV4-3; abundance: NA; d_gene: NA; j_gene: TRBJ1-6; CDR3aa: CASSQDQDSKSPLHF; CDR3nt: TGCGCCAGCAGCCAAGATCAGGACAGTAAATCACCCCTCCACTTT
v_gene: TRBV4-3; abundance: NA; d_gene: NA; j_gene: TRBJ1-1; CDR3aa: CASSQDLGRMNTEAFF; CDR3nt: TGCGCCAGCAGCCAAGATTTGGGGCGCATGAACACTGAAGCTTTCTTT
v_gene: TRBV29-1; abundance: NA; d_gene: TRBD1; j_gene: TRBJ2-2; CDR3aa: CSVDRGRNTGELFF; CDR3nt: TGCAGCGTCGACAGGGGGCGAAACACCGGGGAGCTGTTTTTT
v_gene: TRBV4-3; abundance: NA; d_gene: NA; j_gene: TRBJ2-5; CDR3aa: CASSQDNFIAETQYF; CDR3nt: TGCGCCAGCAGCCAAGACAATTTTATAGCGGAGACCCAGTACTTC
v_gene: TRBV7-2; abundance: NA; d_gene: TRBD2; j_gene: TRBJ2-2; CDR3aa: CASRPWSGGGVGELFF; CDR3nt: TGTGCCAGCAGGCCCTGGAGCGGGGGGGGCGTAGGGGAGCTGTTTTTT
v_gene: TRBV11-2; abundance: many; d_gene: NA; j_gene: TRBJ1-2; CDR3aa: CASSSTGRYGYTF; CDR3nt: TGTGCCAGCAGCTCCACAGGGCGCTATGGCTACACCTTC
v_gene: TRBV28; abundance: NA; d_gene: TRBD1; j_gene: TRBJ1-5; CDR3aa: CASREPGQGFGQPQHF; CDR3nt: TGTGCCAGCAGGGAGCCGGGACAGGGGTTCGGGCAGCCCCAGCATTTT
v_gene: TRBV4-3; abundance: NA; d_gene: NA; j_gene: TRBJ1-3; CDR3aa: CASSQDYRFAGNTIYF; CDR3nt: TGCGCCAGCAGCCAAGATTATCGGTTTGCTGGAAACACCATATATTTT
v_gene: TRBV30; abundance: NA; d_gene: NA; j_gene: TRBJ1-5; CDR3aa: CAWSVGNQPQHF; CDR3nt: TGTGCCTGGAGTGTAGGGAATCAGCCCCAGCATTTT
v_gene: TRBV5-8; abundance: NA; d_gene: NA; j_gene: TRBJ1-4; CDR3aa: CASSLDLGTNEKLFF; CDR3nt: TGTGCCAGCAGCTTGGACCTGGGGACTAATGAAAAACTGTTTTTT
v_gene: TRBV3-1/TRBV3-2; abundance: NA; d_gene: NA; j_gene: TRBJ1-6; CDR3aa: CASSRNDNSPLHF; CDR3nt: TGTGCCAGCAGCCGGAACGATAATTCACCCCTCCACTTT
v_gene: TRBV5-4; abundance: NA; d_gene: TRBD2; j_gene: TRBJ2-3; CDR3aa: CASSFRAGLAGADTQYF; CDR3nt: TGTGCCAGCAGCTTCCGTGCGGGACTAGCGGGAGCAGATACGCAGTATTTT
v_gene: TRBV28; abundance: NA; d_gene: NA; j_gene: TRBJ1-2; CDR3aa: CASSSTTANYGYTF; CDR3nt: TGTGCCAGCAGTTCAACCACAGCTAACTATGGCTACACCTTC
v_gene: TRBV30; abundance: NA; d_gene: TRBD2; j_gene: TRBJ2-4; CDR3aa: CAWSPGLAGFQYF; CDR3nt: TGTGCCTGGAGTCCGGGACTAGCAGGGTTTCAGTACTTC
v_gene: TRBV2; abundance: NA; d_gene: TRBD1; j_gene: TRBJ2-3; CDR3aa: CASNDRGDTQYF; CDR3nt: TGTGCCAGCAACGACAGGGGGGATACGCAGTATTTT
v_gene: TRBV29-1; abundance: NA; d_gene: NA; j_gene: TRBJ1-2; CDR3aa: CSVVGASGKGYTF; CDR3nt: TGCAGCGTTGTGGGGGCGTCAGGCAAGGGCTACACCTTC
v_gene: TRBV5-1; abundance: NA; d_gene: NA; j_gene: TRBJ1-1; CDR3aa: CASSLDTVTEAFF; CDR3nt: TGCGCCAGCAGCTTGGATACTGTCACTGAAGCTTTCTTT
v_gene: TRBV3-1/TRBV3-2; abundance: NA; d_gene: NA; j_gene: TRBJ2-1; CDR3aa: CASSLPGYEQFF; CDR3nt: TGTGCCAGCAGCCTACCGGGGTATGAGCAGTTCTTC
v_gene: TRBV10-2; abundance: few; d_gene: NA; j_gene: TRBJ1-5; CDR3aa: CASSERASNQPQHF; CDR3nt: TGCGCCAGCTCTGAACGGGCGAGCAATCAGCCCCAGCATTTT
v_gene: TRBV5-1; abundance: NA; d_gene: TRBD2; j_gene: TRBJ2-3; CDR3aa: CASSLGLAGGDTQYF; CDR3nt: TGCGCCAGCAGCTTGGGGCTAGCGGGGGGAGATACGCAGTATTTT
v_gene: TRBV7-9; abundance: NA; d_gene: NA; j_gene: TRBJ2-3; CDR3aa: CASSLAGNTQYF; CDR3nt: TGTGCCAGCAGCTTAGCTGGGAATACGCAGTATTTT
v_gene: TRBV28; abundance: NA; d_gene: TRBD1; j_gene: TRBJ2-7; CDR3aa: CASGLTFPGQSYEQYF; CDR3nt: TGTGCCAGCGGATTAACCTTTCCGGGACAGTCCTACGAGCAGTACTTC
v_gene: TRBV18; abundance: NA; d_gene: NA; j_gene: TRBJ1-2; CDR3aa: CASSQATGSNGYTF; CDR3nt: TGTGCCAGCTCACAGGCAACAGGGTCGAATGGCTACACCTTC
v_gene: TRBV6-2/TRBV6-3; abundance: NA; d_gene: NA; j_gene: TRBJ2-5; CDR3aa: CASSRSRAQETQYF; CDR3nt: TGTGCCAGCAGTCGCAGTCGGGCCCAAGAGACCCAGTACTTC
v_gene: TRBV20-1; abundance: few; d_gene: TRBD2; j_gene: TRBJ2-3; CDR3aa: CSASTSGLMEDTQYF; CDR3nt: TGCAGTGCTAGTACGTCGGGACTAATGGAGGATACGCAGTATTTT
v_gene: TRBV12-5; abundance: NA; d_gene: TRBD2; j_gene: TRBJ2-1; CDR3aa: CASGFGLAGFNEQFF; CDR3nt: TGTGCTAGTGGTTTTGGACTAGCGGGCTTCAATGAGCAGTTCTTC
v_gene: TRBV7-8; abundance: NA; d_gene: NA; j_gene: TRBJ1-1; CDR3aa: CASSLDGKGEAFF; CDR3nt: TGTGCCAGCAGCTTAGATGGAAAGGGTGAAGCTTTCTTT
v_gene: TRBV6-5; abundance: NA; d_gene: TRBD1; j_gene: TRBJ1-5; CDR3aa: CASRGQGMSNQPQHF; CDR3nt: TGTGCCAGCAGGGGACAGGGGATGAGCAATCAGCCCCAGCATTTT
v_gene: TRBV7-2; abundance: NA; d_gene: NA; j_gene: TRBJ2-7; CDR3aa: CASSLDRSYEQYF; CDR3nt: TGTGCCAGCAGCTTGGACAGATCCTACGAGCAGTACTTC
v_gene: TRBV7-9; abundance: NA; d_gene: NA; j_gene: TRBJ2-7; CDR3aa: CASSTGTPNYEQYF; CDR3nt: TGTGCCAGCAGCACAGGGACCCCTAACTACGAGCAGTACTTC
v_gene: TRBV29-1; abundance: NA; d_gene: NA; j_gene: TRBJ1-2; CDR3aa: CSVGSSPANYGYTF; CDR3nt: TGCAGCGTCGGATCGTCCCCAGCTAACTATGGCTACACCTTC
v_gene: TRBV10-1; abundance: NA; d_gene: NA; j_gene: TRBJ2-1; CDR3aa: CASSESNYVGVNEQFF; CDR3nt: TGCGCCAGCAGTGAGTCGAATTACGTCGGGGTTAATGAGCAGTTCTTC
v_gene: TRBV9; abundance: NA; d_gene: TRBD2; j_gene: TRBJ2-5; CDR3aa: CASSVSSGGYRVQETQYF; CDR3nt: TGTGCCAGCAGCGTGTCTAGCGGGGGTTACCGGGTCCAAGAGACCCAGTACTTC
v_gene: TRBV29-1; abundance: NA; d_gene: NA; j_gene: TRBJ2-4; CDR3aa: CSVESGLNIQYF; CDR3nt: TGCAGCGTTGAGTCGGGGTTGAACATTCAGTACTTC
v_gene: TRBV9; abundance: few; d_gene: TRBD1; j_gene: TRBJ1-2; CDR3aa: CASSASGTAYGYTF; CDR3nt: TGTGCCAGCAGCGCCAGCGGGACAGCCTATGGCTACACCTTC
v_gene: TRBV7-3; abundance: NA; d_gene: NA; j_gene: TRBJ1-5; CDR3aa: CASSALISNQPQHF; CDR3nt: TGTGCCAGCAGCGCATTAATTAGCAATCAGCCCCAGCATTTT
v_gene: TRBV7-9; abundance: NA; d_gene: NA; j_gene: TRBJ1-2; CDR3aa: CASSLPQGAGTF; CDR3nt: TGTGCCAGCAGCTTGCCCCAGGGAGCAGGCACCTTC